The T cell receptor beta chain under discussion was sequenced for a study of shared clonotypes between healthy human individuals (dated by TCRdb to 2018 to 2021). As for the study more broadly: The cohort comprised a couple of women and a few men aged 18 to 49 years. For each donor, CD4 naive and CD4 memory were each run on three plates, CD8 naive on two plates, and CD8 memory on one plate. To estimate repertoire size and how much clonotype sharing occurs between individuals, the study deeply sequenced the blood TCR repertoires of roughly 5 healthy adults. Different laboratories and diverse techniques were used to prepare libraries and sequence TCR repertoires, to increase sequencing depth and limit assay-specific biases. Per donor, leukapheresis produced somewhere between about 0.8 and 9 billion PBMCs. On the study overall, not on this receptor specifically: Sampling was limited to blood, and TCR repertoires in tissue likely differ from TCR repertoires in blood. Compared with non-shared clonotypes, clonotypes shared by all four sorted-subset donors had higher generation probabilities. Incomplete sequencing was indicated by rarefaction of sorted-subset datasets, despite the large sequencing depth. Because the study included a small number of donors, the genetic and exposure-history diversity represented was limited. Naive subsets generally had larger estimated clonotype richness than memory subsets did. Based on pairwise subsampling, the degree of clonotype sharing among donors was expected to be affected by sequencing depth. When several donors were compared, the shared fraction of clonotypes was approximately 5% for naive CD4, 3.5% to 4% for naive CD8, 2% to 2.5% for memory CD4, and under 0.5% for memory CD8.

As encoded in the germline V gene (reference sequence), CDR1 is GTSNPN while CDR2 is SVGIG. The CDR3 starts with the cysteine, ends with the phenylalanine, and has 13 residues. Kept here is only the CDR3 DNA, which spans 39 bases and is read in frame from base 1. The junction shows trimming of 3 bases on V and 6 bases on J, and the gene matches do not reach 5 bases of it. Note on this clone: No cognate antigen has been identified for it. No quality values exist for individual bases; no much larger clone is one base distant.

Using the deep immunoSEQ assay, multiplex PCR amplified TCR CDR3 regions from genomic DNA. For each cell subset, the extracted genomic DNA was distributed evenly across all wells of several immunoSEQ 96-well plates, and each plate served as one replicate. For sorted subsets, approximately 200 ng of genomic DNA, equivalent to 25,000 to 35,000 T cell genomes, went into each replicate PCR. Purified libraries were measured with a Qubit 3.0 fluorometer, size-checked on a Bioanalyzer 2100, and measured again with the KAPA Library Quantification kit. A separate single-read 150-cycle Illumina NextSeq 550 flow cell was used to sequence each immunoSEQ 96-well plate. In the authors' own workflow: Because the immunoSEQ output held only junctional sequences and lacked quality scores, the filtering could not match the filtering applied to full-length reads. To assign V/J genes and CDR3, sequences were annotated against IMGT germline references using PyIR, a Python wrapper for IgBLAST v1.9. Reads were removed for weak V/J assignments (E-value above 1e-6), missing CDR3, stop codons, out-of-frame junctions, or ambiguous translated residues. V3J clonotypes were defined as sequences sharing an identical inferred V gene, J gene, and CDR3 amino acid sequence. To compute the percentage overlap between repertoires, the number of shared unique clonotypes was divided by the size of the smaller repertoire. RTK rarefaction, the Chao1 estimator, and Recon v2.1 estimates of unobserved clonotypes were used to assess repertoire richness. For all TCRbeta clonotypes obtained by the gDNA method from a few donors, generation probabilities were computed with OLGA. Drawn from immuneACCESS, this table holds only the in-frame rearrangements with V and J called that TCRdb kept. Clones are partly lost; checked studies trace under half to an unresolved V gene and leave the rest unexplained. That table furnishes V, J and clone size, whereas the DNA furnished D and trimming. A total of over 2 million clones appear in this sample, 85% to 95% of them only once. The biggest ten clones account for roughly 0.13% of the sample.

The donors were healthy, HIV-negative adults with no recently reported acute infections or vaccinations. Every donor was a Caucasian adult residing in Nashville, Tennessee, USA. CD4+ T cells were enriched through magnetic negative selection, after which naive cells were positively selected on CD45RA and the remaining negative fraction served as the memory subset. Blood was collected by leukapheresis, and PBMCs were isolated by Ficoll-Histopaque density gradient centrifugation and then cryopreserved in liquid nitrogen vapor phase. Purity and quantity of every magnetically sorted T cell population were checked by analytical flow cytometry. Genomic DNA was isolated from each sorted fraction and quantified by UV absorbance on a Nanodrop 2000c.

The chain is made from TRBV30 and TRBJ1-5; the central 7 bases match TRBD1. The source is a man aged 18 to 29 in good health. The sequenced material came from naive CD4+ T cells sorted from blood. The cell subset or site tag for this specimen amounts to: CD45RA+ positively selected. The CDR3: CAWRTGKGQPQHF. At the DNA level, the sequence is TGTGCCTGGAGGACAGGGAAAGGTCAGCCCCAGCATTTT.